This TCR beta chain was observed in a study of naive and memory T cell subsets. Study-level points and caveats: Especially in CD8 cells, naive repertoires contained a few larger clonotypes, possibly CD45RA-re-expressing memory cells. There was no ground truth to check naive and memory subset results.

On this clonotype itself: What it binds is not known.

CD4+ T cell IFNgamma after overnight CMV lysate exposure gave donor CMV status. Both TRBC1 and TRBC2 were covered by a beta constant-region primer of two equimolar oligonucleotides. Four rounds of PCR amplified the ligated cDNA using nested alpha and beta constant-region primers plus SP2. MiXCR was run by TCRdb on the UMI-ligation and nested PCR reads, yielding one entry per CDR3 protein. There are around 93,000 distinct CDR3 sequences in the sample; approximately 10% occur only once, and roughly 0.13% lies in the top ten. The specimen sequenced was naive CD4+ T cells from blood. This sequence was found in a human donor in good health.

The CDR3 DNA follows: TGTGCCAGCAGCCGGGTAAGCGGCTCCTACGAGCAGTACTTC. Residues: CASSRVSGSYEQYF. J is TRBJ2-7 and V is TRBV7-2, with D perhaps TRBD2 (5 bases). Germline-derived CDR1 and CDR2 are SGHTA and FQGNSA. The V end was cut by 5 bases, the J end by 0 bases, with 11 bases between. This CDR3 is built from 14 residues.